What follows are 3 T cell receptor beta chains derived from one specimen sequenced in a study of T cell responses to AZD1222 COVID-19 vaccine. Some clones are missing from TCRdb's copy, which holds only in-frame ones; the method was immunoSEQ multiplex PCR. The data show over 110,000 clones, with 85% to 95% seen just once and around 5.4% held by the top ten. The sample consisted of peripheral blood, taken on day 0 of AZD1222 vaccination. All receptors come from an adult in good health.

The chain combines TRBV27 with TRBJ1-3; D gene uncertain. The V gene lost 8 bases and the J gene lost 4 bases, with 3 bases spanning the gap. The CDR3 has 10 amino acids. Per the germline V gene, CDR1 is MNHEY and CDR2 is SMNVEV (reference sequence). The CDR3 here is CASGGNTIYF. Here the CDR3 DNA reads TGTGCCAGCGGCGGAAACACCATATATTTT.

The chain recombines TRBV6-2 or TRBV6-3 with TRBJ2-7; no clear D. The germline V gene has CDR1 MNHEY and CDR2 SVGEGT. The V end was cut by 6 bases, the J end by 4 bases, with 10 bases between. The CDR3 consists of 12 residues. This CDR3 is CASSTSEYEQYF. The CDR3 DNA is TGTGCCAGCAGCACCTCAGAGTACGAGCAGTACTTC.

The chain carries TRBV10-3 and TRBJ2-3, with 8 bases identical to TRBD2. V shed 8 bases and J 3 bases; nucleotides not matched to a gene: 10. The CDR3 is 15 amino acids. CDR1 and CDR2 from the germline V gene are ENHRY and SYGVKD. In DNA, the CDR3 is TGTGCCATCGCCCGGGATCGGGAGGGGACAGATACGCAGTATTTT. Protein product: CAIARDREGTDTQYF.